The 27 T cell receptor beta chains listed next were all sequenced from one sample in a study of cytomegalovirus exposure and HLA in healthy donors. In the PCR, 60 Vbeta and 13 Jbeta primers were used. Some clones are missing from TCRdb's copy, which holds only in-frame ones; the method was immunoSEQ multiplex PCR. Counted here are 150,000 to 200,000 clones, over 75% occurring once; the ten biggest clones make up about 0.092%. Sequencing was performed on PBMCs. These receptors originate from a boy aged 2 to 9 in good health and CMV-seronegative.

The V and J genes are TRBV19 and TRBJ1-6; D remains unclear. This CDR3 has 13 amino acids. Looked up from germline, CDR1 is LNHDA and CDR2 is SQIVND (reference sequence). The V end was cut by 5 bases, the J end by 7 bases, with 9 bases between. CDR3 bases: TGTGCCAGTAGTCCGCGAGAGAATTCACCCCTCCACTTT. Translation: CASSPRENSPLHF.

The chain carries TRBV7-9 and TRBJ1-2; 7 bases line up with TRBD1. From germline, CDR1 is SEHNR and CDR2 FQNEAQ (reference sequence). The CDR3 runs 11 residues. Losses at the gene ends were 4 bases for V and 7 bases for J; bases not matched to a gene: 0. Here the CDR3 reads CASSYRGGYTF. DNA of the CDR3: TGTGCCAGCAGCTACAGGGGTGGCTACACCTTC.

This clone is a singleton in its sample. This chain joins TRBV2 and TRBJ2-4; TRBD1 matches 12 bases. The germline CDR1 and CDR2 sequences are SNHLY and FYNNEI. This CDR3 spans 16 amino acids. V lost 4 bases and J lost 6; bases outside the gene matches: 7. The CDR3 bases are TGTGCCAGCAGTGGGGACAGGGGGCCTATCGGAAACATTCAGTACTTC. It codes for CASSGDRGPIGNIQYF.

This clone was counted a few times. The chain employs TRBV29-1 and TRBJ1-2, with no clear D. Trimming pared 7 bases from V and 8 bases from J, leaving 11 bases between. The CDR3 loop spans 10 amino acids. CDR1 SQVTM and CDR2 ANQGSEA come from the germline V gene. The CDR3 nucleotides read TGCAGCGCTGGGGAGAGCGGCTACACCTTC. Amino acids: CSAGESGYTF.

This clone was seen only once. The chain is built from TRBV13 and TRBJ1-2, with a possible D match to TRBD1 (6 bases). The CDR3 contains 13 residues. The germline V gene encodes CDR1 PRHDT and CDR2 FYEKMQ (reference sequence). V was shortened by 8 bases and J by 8 bases, with 18 bases between the two germline ends. The CDR3 nucleotides read TGTGCCAGCCGCAAACTGGGGGCGGTCGGCTACACCTTC. Translated, it gives CASRKLGAVGYTF.

The chain combines TRBV7-6 with TRBJ1-5; 9 positions match TRBD1. Germline CDR1 reads SGHVS; CDR2 reads FNYEAQ. CDR3 length equals 16 residues. V shed 7 bases, J shed 7 bases, and the junction held 14 bases outside the gene matches. CDR3 coding DNA: TGTGCCAGCAACTACGAACCGGGACAGGGAAAACAGCCCCAGCATTTT. This translates into CASNYEPGQGKQPQHF.

The sample holds one count of this clone. The genes are TRBV7-9 and TRBJ2-5; weak D call: TRBD2 (5 bases). Germline CDR1 SEHNR, CDR2 FQNEAQ (reference sequence). V lost 1 base, J lost 3 bases, and 6 bases lay in between. This CDR3 comprises 13 residues. CDR3 amino acids: CASSLGAEETQYF. DNA of the CDR3: TGTGCCAGCAGCTTAGGAGCGGAAGAGACCCAGTACTTC. The complete variable domain, with remaining parts taken from reference TRBV7-9 and TRBJ2-5, reads DTGVSQNPRHKITKRGQNVTFRCDPISEHNRLYWYRQTLGQGPEFLTYFQNEAQLEKSRLLSDRFSAERPKGSFSTLEIQRTEQGDSAMYLCASSLGAEETQYFGPGTRLLVL.

This clone showed up just a few times. The V gene is TRBV29-1, the J gene TRBJ2-3; TRBD2 is a possible D gene (6 bases). This CDR3 spans 13 amino acids. The germline V and J ends were trimmed by 4 bases and 5 bases, with 13 bases remaining between them. Germline CDR1 reads SQVTM; CDR2 reads ANQGSEA. The CDR3 coding sequence is TGCAGCGTTGGACTCCTGGGGGGAGATACGCAGTATTTT. It encodes CSVGLLGGDTQYF.

The V and J genes are TRBV20-1 and TRBJ1-1; no clear D. With 3 bases removed from V and 9 bases from J, the gap between germline ends came to 11 bases. CDR1 and CDR2 from the germline V gene are DFQATT and SNEGSKA (reference sequence). There are 11 residues in the CDR3. CDR3 DNA sequence: TGCAGTGCTAGTTTCGGGGAGCAAGCTTTCTTT. Residues: CSASFGEQAFF.

CDR3 nucleotide sequence: TGTGCCAGCAGCTTAGGGGGGGGCCCCGGTACCGGGGAGCTGTTTTTT. This codes for CASSLGGGPGTGELFF. The rearrangement uses TRBV7-8 and TRBJ2-2; D may be TRBD2 (7 bases). The germline CDR1 and CDR2 sequences are SGHVS and FQNEAQ. The V gene lost 1 base and the J gene lost 5 bases, with 14 bases spanning the gap. The CDR3 runs to 16 residues.

The rearrangement uses TRBV23-1 and TRBJ1-4; perhaps TRBD1 as D (6 bases). TRBV23-1 is an open reading frame whose function is uncertain. The CDR3 is made up of 14 amino acids. V lost 7 bases and J 7 bases, leaving 16 bases between the germline ends. CDR3 sequence: CASKRTEGGEKLFF. CDR3 DNA: TGCGCCAGCAAAAGGACAGAAGGGGGTGAAAAACTGTTTTTT.

In its sample, this clone was seen a few times. V usage is TRBV19 and J usage is TRBJ2-5; possibly TRBD1 for D (6 bases). CDR1 and CDR2 from the germline V gene are LNHDA and SQIVND (reference sequence). The CDR3 length is 14 residues. V was trimmed by 5 bases and J by 4 bases, leaving 14 bases between them. The CDR3 region is CASSFTGRGETQYF. The CDR3 bases are TGTGCCAGTAGTTTCACAGGGCGAGGAGAGACCCAGTACTTC.

This sequence joins TRBV9 and TRBJ2-3; weak D call: TRBD2 (6 bases). This CDR3 is 13 amino acids long. The V gene lost 2 bases and the J gene lost 5 bases, with 9 bases spanning the gap. Germline-derived CDR1 and CDR2 are SGDLS and YYNGEE. The CDR3 coding sequence is TGTGCCAGCAGCGTTAGCGGCGTAGATACGCAGTATTTT. It codes for CASSVSGVDTQYF.

The chain employs TRBV10-3 and TRBJ2-7, with 14 bases that match TRBD2. The CDR3 loop spans 14 amino acids. Trimming at V came to 6 bases and at J to 2 bases, leaving 0 bases not matched to a gene. Germline assignment: CDR1 ENHRY and CDR2 SYGVKD. The CDR3 DNA is TGTGCCATCAGGGGACTAGCGGGGGCCTACGAGCAGTACTTC. The encoded protein is CAIRGLAGAYEQYF.

The chain carries TRBV2 and TRBJ2-5, with 7 bases matching TRBD1. Judging by the DNA end, TRBJ2-7 fits better; the J call may be wrong. The CDR3 loop spans 15 amino acids. CDR1 is SNHLY, CDR2 FYNNEI, per germline. The CDR3 DNA follows: TGTGCCAGCAGAACTCACGGGACAGCAAATTACGAGCAGTACTTC. This encodes CASRTHGTANYEQYF.

This rearrangement joins TRBV20-1 to TRBJ1-1; D is undetermined. Trimming cost V 0 bases and J 11 bases, with 10 bases left between them. This CDR3 comprises 11 residues. Germline assignment: CDR1 DFQATT and CDR2 SNEGSKA (reference sequence). CDR3 sequence (DNA): TGCAGTGCTAGAGACGGAGAAGGCGCTTTCTTT. Translation: CSARDGEGAFF.

The sample holds a few counts of this clone. The chain has TRBV11-2 and TRBJ2-1; D is unresolved. CDR3 length equals 14 residues. The V and J ends lost 1 base and 6 bases respectively, with 10 bases between them. Germline V gene data show CDR1 as SGHAT and CDR2 as FQNNGV. CDR3 in DNA: TGTGCCAGCAGCTTAGTTGGTGGGCCCAATGAGCAGTTCTTC. This codes for CASSLVGGPNEQFF.

This clone is a singleton in its sample. The chain combines TRBV7-8 with TRBJ1-1; TRBD1 matches 9 bases. The V segment lost 5 bases and the J segment 5 bases; nucleotides outside the gene matches: 9. The CDR3 length is 15 residues. CDR1 is SGHVS, CDR2 FQNEAQ, per germline. This CDR3 reads CASSAQQGAETEAFF. The CDR3 region has the DNA TGTGCCAGCAGCGCTCAACAGGGGGCAGAAACTGAAGCTTTCTTT.

V gene TRBV27 combines with J gene TRBJ1-5, with a weak D call TRBD1 (6 bases). The germline V gene has CDR1 MNHEY and CDR2 SMNVEV (reference sequence). The CDR3 has 16 residues. V gave up 6 bases and J gave up 6 bases, with 21 bases separating them. CDR3 protein: CASSRTGPLWGQPQHF. CDR3 bases: TGTGCCAGCAGCCGTACAGGGCCCTTATGGGGTCAGCCCCAGCATTTT.

The gene calls are TRBV4-1 and TRBJ2-2; D is ambiguous. CDR3 length equals 19 residues. Germline CDR1 reads MGHRA; CDR2 reads YSYEKL. Trimming pared 1 base from V and 0 bases from J, leaving 18 bases between. In DNA form, the CDR3 reads TGCGCCAGCAGCCAAGCCCTGACCGGGTTACGAGCGAACACCGGGGAGCTGTTTTTT. Protein product: CASSQALTGLRANTGELFF.

This clone appeared a few times. The chain couples TRBV19 to TRBJ1-4; 9 nucleotides match TRBD1. This CDR3 has 13 residues. The germline V gene encodes CDR1 LNHDA and CDR2 SQIVND (reference sequence). V shed 7 bases and J 13 bases; nucleotides not matched to a gene: 10. CDR3 nucleotides: TGTGCCAGTACCCTAGGGACAGGGAGGAGACTGTTTTTT. It codes for CASTLGTGRRLFF.

The gene calls are TRBV4-2 and TRBJ2-3; 7 bases agree with TRBD1. This CDR3 contains 16 residues. CDR1 LGHNA and CDR2 YNFKEQ come from the germline V gene. After removal of 0 bases from V and 5 bases from J, the junction contained 8 bases not matched to a gene. The CDR3 reads CASSQERGTAGDTQYF. The CDR3 nucleotides read TGTGCCAGCAGCCAAGAGAGAGGGACAGCAGGAGATACGCAGTATTTT.

V gene TRBV6-5 combines with J gene TRBJ1-6, with 7 bases matching TRBD1. The trim removed 3 bases at V and 3 bases at J, leaving 2 bases unmatched. The germline V gene has CDR1 MNHEY and CDR2 SVGAGI. CDR3 length: 15 amino acids. The chain's CDR3 is CASSYWTGYNSPLHF. The CDR3 nucleotides are TGTGCCAGCAGTTATTGGACAGGCTATAATTCACCCCTCCACTTT.

The chain employs TRBV18 and TRBJ1-2, with TRBD1 identical over 7 bases. V lost 2 bases and J lost 1; bases outside the gene matches: 16. Germline V gene data show CDR1 as KGHSH and CDR2 as LQKENI. The CDR3 spans 19 residues. The CDR3 region has the DNA TGTGCCAGCTCACCAGAAACCCCGCCATTGGACAGGATTAACTATGGCTACACCTTC. Translating it yields CASSPETPPLDRINYGYTF.

The chain employs TRBV7-6 and TRBJ2-3; possible D gene TRBD2, 6 bases. V lost 6 bases and J lost 0, with 16 bases in between. This CDR3 contains 16 residues. CDR1 is SGHVS, CDR2 FNYEAQ, per germline. CDR3 residues: CASSRRAGPSTDTQYF. As DNA, the CDR3 is TGTGCCAGCAGTAGGCGGGCGGGGCCAAGCACAGATACGCAGTATTTT. The full variable domain, rest sourced from reference TRBV7-6 and TRBJ2-3, is GAGVSQSPRYKVTKRGQDVALRCDPISGHVSLYWYRQALGQGPEFLTYFNYEAQQDKSGLPNDRFSAERPEGSISTLTIQRTEQRDSAMYRCASSRRAGPSTDTQYFGPGTRLTVL.

The J gene is TRBJ2-5, the V gene TRBV7-9, with TRBD2 matching over 11 bases. Germline trimming cut 3 bases from V and 4 bases from J; bases unmatched to any gene: 10. The CDR3 covers 17 residues. The germline CDR1 and CDR2 sequences are SEHNR and FQNEAQ (reference sequence). The CDR3 is CASSFILTSGAGETQYF. The CDR3 DNA reads TGTGCCAGCAGCTTTATCCTGACTAGCGGGGCGGGAGAGACCCAGTACTTC.

V gene TRBV27 combines with J gene TRBJ2-5; 14 bases are a match to TRBD2. The V segment lost 6 bases and the J segment 4 bases; nucleotides outside the gene matches: 4. This CDR3 region has 15 residues. Germline V CDR1 and CDR2: MNHEY, SMNVEV (reference sequence). As DNA, the CDR3 is TGTGCCAGCAGACGACTAGCGGGGGGGCGAGAGACCCAGTACTTC. Encoded protein: CASRRLAGGRETQYF.